The entry below gives a single TCR beta chain sequence along with its context. Seattle patients were enrolled while actively infected and followed longitudinally. This sample is drawn from a study of blood T cell repertoires in COVID-19. Looking at the study overall: The cDNA or gDNA used as material had been derived from T cells, B-cell-depleted T cells, or PBMCs.

How the authors handled the data: Nucleated cell counts were estimated from reference gene primer amplification. Assay: immunoSEQ multiplex PCR; the TCRdb copy retains only in-frame clones and omits some. V and J calls and clone size are as listed in that table; D and trimming were resolved from the DNA. Of approximately 300,000 clones listed, about 90% were seen once; the top ten hold approximately 10%. The length of the CDR3 is 13 residues. V shed 4 bases and J shed 8 bases, with 13 bases lying between them. CDR1 and CDR2 (germline): KGHDR, SFDVKD. The origin of this receptor is a woman between 25 and 40 years old with COVID-19, enrolled during active disease. Material for sequencing was peripheral blood. This sequence joins TRBV24-1 and TRBJ1-2, with D tentatively TRBD1 (5 bases). The CDR3 here is CATSDPGMKGYTF. The CDR3 DNA sequence: TGTGCCACCAGTGACCCAGGGATGAAGGGCTACACCTTC.